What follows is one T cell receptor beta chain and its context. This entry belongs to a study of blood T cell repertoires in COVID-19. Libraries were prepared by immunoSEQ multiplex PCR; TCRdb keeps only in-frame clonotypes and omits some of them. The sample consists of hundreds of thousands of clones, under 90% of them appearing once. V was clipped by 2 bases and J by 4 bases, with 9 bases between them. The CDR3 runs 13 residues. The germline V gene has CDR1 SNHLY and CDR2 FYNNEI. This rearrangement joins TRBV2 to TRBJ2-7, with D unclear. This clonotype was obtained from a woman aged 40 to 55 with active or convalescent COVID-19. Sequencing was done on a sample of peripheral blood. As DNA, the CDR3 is TGTGCCAGCAGTGAAAGCGAGGTTTACGAGCAGTACTTC. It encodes CASSESEVYEQYF.